The entry below describes one T cell receptor (beta chain). TCRdb's table, derived via immunoSEQ multiplex PCR, lists solely in-frame clones and lacks some. The sample gives 150,000 to 200,000 clones, roughly 82% of which show up once; 4% to 6.5% is in the top ten. The entry originates in a study of blood T cell repertoires in COVID-19. As for the study in general: Some COVID-19 samples were acute and others convalescent; all came from the United States, Italy and Spain. From T cells, B-cell-depleted T cells, or PBMCs came the material, which was cDNA or gDNA.

Germline-derived CDR1 and CDR2 are SGDLS and YYNGEE. CDR3 length: 16 residues. Trimming took 0 bases from V and 2 from J; bases not matched to a gene: 5. Those enrolled, adults aged about 18 to 89 years, came from about two dozen US areas. In assigning cohorts, the study relied on participant-reported clinical history. The genes are TRBV9 and TRBJ1-2, with 9 bases matching TRBD1. This TCR was sampled from a woman aged 60-75 years with acute COVID-19. The material sequenced was PBMCs or T cells enriched from blood (not recorded which). The CDR3 region has the DNA TGTGCCAGCAGCGTAGCGGGGACAGGGCAGAACTATGGCTACACCTTC. It encodes CASSVAGTGQNYGYTF. The whole variable domain, filled in from reference TRBV9 and TRBJ1-2, reads DSGVTQTPKHLITATGQRVTLRCSPRSGDLSVYWYQQSLDQGLQFLIQYYNGEERAKGNILERFSAQQFPDLHSELNLSSLELGDSALYFCASSVAGTGQNYGYTFGSGTRLTVV.